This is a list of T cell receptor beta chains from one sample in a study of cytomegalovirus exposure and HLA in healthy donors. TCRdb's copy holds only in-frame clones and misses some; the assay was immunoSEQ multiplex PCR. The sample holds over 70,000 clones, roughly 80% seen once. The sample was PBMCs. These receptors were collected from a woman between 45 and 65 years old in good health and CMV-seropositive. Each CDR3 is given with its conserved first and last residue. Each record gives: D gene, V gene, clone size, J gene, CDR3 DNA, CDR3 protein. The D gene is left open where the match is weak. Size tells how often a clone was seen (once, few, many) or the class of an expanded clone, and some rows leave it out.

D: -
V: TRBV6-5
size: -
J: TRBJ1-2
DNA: TGTGCCAGCAGTTCAGGTCGTTCGAACTATGGCTACACCTTC
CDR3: CASSSGRSNYGYTF

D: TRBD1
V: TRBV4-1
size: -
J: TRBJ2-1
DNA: TGCGCCAGCAGCCACCGGACAGGGGTAAGGGAGCAGTTCTTC
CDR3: CASSHRTGVREQFF

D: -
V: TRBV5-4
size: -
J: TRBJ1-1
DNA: TGTGCCAGCAGTTCGGGGGGGCACACTGAAGCTTTCTTT
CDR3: CASSSGGHTEAFF

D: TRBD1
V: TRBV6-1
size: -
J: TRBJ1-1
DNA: TGTGCCAGCAGTGAAGTTCCTGGGACAGGGATATTCAGTAACACTGAAGCTTTCTTT
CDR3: CASSEVPGTGIFSNTEAFF

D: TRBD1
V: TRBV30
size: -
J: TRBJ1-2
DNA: TGTGCCTGGAGAAGGGGGCGAGGCTACACCTTC
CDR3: CAWRRGRGYTF

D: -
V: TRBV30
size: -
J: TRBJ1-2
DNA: TGTGCCTGGAGTGTAGGACCAATTACGGGAGGCTACACCTTC
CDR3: CAWSVGPITGGYTF

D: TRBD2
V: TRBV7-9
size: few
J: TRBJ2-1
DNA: TGTGCCAGCAGCTCCCTCCGCGGGGGGGGCGGCTACAATGAGCAGTTCTTC
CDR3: CASSSLRGGGGYNEQFF

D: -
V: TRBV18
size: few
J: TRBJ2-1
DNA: TGTGCCAGCTCACTCCCGGCGGGGTCTTGGGATGAGCAGTTCTTC
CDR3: CASSLPAGSWDEQFF

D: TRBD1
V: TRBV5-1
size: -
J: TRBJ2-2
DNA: TGCGCCAGCAGCCAGACAGGGGGCGTCGACACCGGGGAGCTGTTTTTT
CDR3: CASSQTGGVDTGELFF

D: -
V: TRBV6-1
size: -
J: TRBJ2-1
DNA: TGTGCCAGCGGGGCTTACAATGAGCAGTTCTTC
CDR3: CASGAYNEQFF

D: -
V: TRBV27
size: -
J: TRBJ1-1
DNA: TGTGCCAGCAGTTCTCGGCCAGGGGACACTGAAGCTTTCTTT
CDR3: CASSSRPGDTEAFF

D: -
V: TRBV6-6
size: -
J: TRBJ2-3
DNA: TGTGCCAGCACCTCTCTGGCCGATACGCAGTATTTT
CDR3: CASTSLADTQYF

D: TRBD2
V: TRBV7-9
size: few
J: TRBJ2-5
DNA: TGTGCCAGCAGCTTAAGGCTAGCGGGAAGCGGGGAGACCCAGTACTTC
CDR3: CASSLRLAGSGETQYF

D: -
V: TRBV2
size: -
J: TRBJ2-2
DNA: TGTGCCAGCAGTGTTCAGGGGCCCGGGGAGCTGTTTTTT
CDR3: CASSVQGPGELFF

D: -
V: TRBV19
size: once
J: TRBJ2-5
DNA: TGTGCCAGTAGTATAGGGACAGCACAAGAGACCCAGTACTTC
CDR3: CASSIGTAQETQYF

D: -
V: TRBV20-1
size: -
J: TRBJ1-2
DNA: TGCAGTGCCGGGACTGATCCGGGCTACACCTTC
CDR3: CSAGTDPGYTF

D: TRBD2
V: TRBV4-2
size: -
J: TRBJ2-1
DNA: TGTGCCAGCAGTCTACTAGCGGTGGGGAATGAGCAGTTCTTC
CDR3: CASSLLAVGNEQFF

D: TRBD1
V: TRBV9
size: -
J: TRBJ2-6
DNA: TGTGCCAGCAGCGATCCTCGGGACAGTCCATCCTCTGGGGCCAACGTCCTGACTTTC
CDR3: CASSDPRDSPSSGANVLTF

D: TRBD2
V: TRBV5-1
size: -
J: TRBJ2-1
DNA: TGCGCCAGCAGCGCGGGGATGGGAGGGAATGAGCAGTTCTTC
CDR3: CASSAGMGGNEQFF

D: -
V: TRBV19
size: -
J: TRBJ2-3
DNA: TGTGCCAGTATTCAGGACGGACACGGAGATACGCAGTATTTT
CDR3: CASIQDGHGDTQYF

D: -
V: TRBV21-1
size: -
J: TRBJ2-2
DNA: TGTGCCAGCAGCAAAGCGAGGCCCCCGGGCACCGGGGAGCTGTTTTTT
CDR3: CASSKARPPGTGELFF

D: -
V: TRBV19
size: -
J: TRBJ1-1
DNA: TGTGCCAGTAGCCTCCGGGGGGCAGGGAGTATCAGCACTGAAGCTTTCTTT
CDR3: CASSLRGAGSISTEAFF

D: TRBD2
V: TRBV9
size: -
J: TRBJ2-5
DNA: TGTGCCAGCAGCGCGCTCGCGGGCGGGGGGAGAGAGACCCAGTACTTC
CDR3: CASSALAGGGRETQYF

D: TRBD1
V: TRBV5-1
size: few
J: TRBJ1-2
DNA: TGCGCCAGCAGCGTTAACTCCGGGACAGGCTCAGACACCTTC
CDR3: CASSVNSGTGSDTF

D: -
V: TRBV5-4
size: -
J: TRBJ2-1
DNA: TGTGCCAGCAGCTTGCGACTAGGCAATGAGCAGTTCTTC
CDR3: CASSLRLGNEQFF

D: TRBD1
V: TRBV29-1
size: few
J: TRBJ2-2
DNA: TGCAGCGTGATGGGTGTGACAGGGGCCCCCCAAACCGGGGAGCTGTTTTTT
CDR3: CSVMGVTGAPQTGELFF

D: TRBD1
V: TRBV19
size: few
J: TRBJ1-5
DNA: TGTGCCAGTAGCGGGACAGTACGTCAGCCCCAGCATTTT
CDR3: CASSGTVRQPQHF

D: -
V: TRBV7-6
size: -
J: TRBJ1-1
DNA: TGTGCCAGCAGCCCACATCGCGGGGTGTGGGCTTTCTTT
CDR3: CASSPHRGVWAFF

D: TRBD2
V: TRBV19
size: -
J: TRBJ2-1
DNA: TGTGCCAGTAGCCCTAGCGGGGGGAGTGAGCAGTTCTTC
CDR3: CASSPSGGSEQFF

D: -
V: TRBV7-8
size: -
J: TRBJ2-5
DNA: TGTGCCAGCAGCTTACCGGAACTACAAGAGACCCAGTACTTC
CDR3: CASSLPELQETQYF

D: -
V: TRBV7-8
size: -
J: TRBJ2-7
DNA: TGTGCCAGCAGTACAAGCCGGACACTTTCCTACGAGCAGTACTTC
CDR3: CASSTSRTLSYEQYF

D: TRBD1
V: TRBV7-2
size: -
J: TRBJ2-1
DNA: TGTGCCAGCAGCTTAACGACAGGGGAGCGGTTCTTC
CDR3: CASSLTTGERFF

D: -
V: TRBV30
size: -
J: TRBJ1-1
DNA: TGTGCCTGGAGTGTGGGGACTGGGAAACCTGAAGCTTTCTTT
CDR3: CAWSVGTGKPEAFF

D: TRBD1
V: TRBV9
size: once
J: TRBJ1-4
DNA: TGTGCCAGCAGCGCCTCCGGGACAGAGAATCAAAAACTGTTTTTT
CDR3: CASSASGTENQKLFF

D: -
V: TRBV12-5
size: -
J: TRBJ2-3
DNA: TGTGCTAGTGGTTTCACTGGGAGGTTCACAGATACGCAGTATTTT
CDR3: CASGFTGRFTDTQYF

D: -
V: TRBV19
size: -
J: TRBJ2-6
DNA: TGTGCCAGTAGTATCTACAGCTCTGGGGCCAACGTCCTGACTTTC
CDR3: CASSIYSSGANVLTF

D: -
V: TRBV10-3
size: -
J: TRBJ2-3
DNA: TGTGCCATCAGTGGGGTTAGCCAAGATACGCAGTATTTT
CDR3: CAISGVSQDTQYF

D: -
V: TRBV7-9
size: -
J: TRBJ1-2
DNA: TGTGCCAGCAGCTTAGCACAGGGAGCTAACTATGGCTACACCTTC
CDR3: CASSLAQGANYGYTF

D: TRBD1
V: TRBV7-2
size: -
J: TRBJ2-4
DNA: TGTGCCAGCAGCAAAGGACAGGAAAACATTCAGTACTTC
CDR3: CASSKGQENIQYF

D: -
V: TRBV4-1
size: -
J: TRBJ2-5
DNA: TGCGCCAGCAGCCTAGGGCGGGTCCTACAAGAGACCCAGTACTTC
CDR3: CASSLGRVLQETQYF

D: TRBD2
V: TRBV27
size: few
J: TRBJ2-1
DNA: TGTGCCAGCAGGGTACTAGCGGGGGGGCTCAATGAGCAGTTCTTC
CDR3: CASRVLAGGLNEQFF

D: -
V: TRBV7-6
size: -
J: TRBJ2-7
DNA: TGTGCCAGCAGCTTAGCCGCCTGGCCAGGGGGGTCCTACGAGCAGTACTTC
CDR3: CASSLAAWPGGSYEQYF

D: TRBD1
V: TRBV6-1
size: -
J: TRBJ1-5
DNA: TGTGCCAGCAGTGAAGCGGGGACAGCGGAAACAGAGCATTTT
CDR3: CASSEAGTAETEHF

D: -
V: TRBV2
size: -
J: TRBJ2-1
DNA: TGTGCCAGCGGCCGGACAGCTGAGCAGTTCTTC
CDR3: CASGRTAEQFF

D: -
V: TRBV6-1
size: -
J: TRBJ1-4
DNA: TGTGCCAGCAGTGAACGGGGAGAAAAACTGTTTTTT
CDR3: CASSERGEKLFF

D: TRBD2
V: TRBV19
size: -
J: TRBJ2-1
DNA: TGTGCCAGTAAAGGACTAGCGGGAGACGCCTACAATGAGCAGTTCTTC
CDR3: CASKGLAGDAYNEQFF

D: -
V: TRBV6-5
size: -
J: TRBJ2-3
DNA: TGTGCCAGCAGTTACTCGAGGCGTTTAGATACGCAGTATTTT
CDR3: CASSYSRRLDTQYF

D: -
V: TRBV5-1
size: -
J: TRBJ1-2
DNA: TGCGCCAGCAGCTTGGGGTCGGGAGGCTACACCTTC
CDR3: CASSLGSGGYTF

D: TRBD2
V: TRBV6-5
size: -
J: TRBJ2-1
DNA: TGTGCCAGCAGTTTCCCCCTAGCGGGGGCCTACAATGAGCAGTTCTTC
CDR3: CASSFPLAGAYNEQFF

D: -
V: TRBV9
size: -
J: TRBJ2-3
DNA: TGTGCCAGCAGCGTAGGAAATAGCGGCACAGATACGCAGTATTTT
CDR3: CASSVGNSGTDTQYF

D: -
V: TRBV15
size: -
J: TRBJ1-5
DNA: TGTGCCACCAGCAGATTCCAGGGAGGTCAGCCCCAGCATTTT
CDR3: CATSRFQGGQPQHF

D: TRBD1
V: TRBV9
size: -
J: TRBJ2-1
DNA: TGTGCCAGCAGCGTAGCTTTCGGGACAGGGGAGCAGTTCTTC
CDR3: CASSVAFGTGEQFF

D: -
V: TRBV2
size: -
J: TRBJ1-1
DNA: TGTGCCAGCTTGAGACTCAACACTGAAGCTTTCTTT
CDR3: CASLRLNTEAFF

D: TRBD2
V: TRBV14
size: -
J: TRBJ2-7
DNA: TGTGCCAGCAGCCAACTTCGGACTAGCGGGTTCTACGAGCAGTACTTC
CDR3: CASSQLRTSGFYEQYF

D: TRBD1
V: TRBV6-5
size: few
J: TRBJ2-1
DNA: TGTGCCAGCAGTTTCCAGGGGGCGCAGGGTGAGCAGTTCTTC
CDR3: CASSFQGAQGEQFF

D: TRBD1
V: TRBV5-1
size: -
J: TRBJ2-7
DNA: TGCGCCAGCAGGGAAGGGGCCTACGACAGGGGGCGTAACGAGCAGTACTTC
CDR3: CASREGAYDRGRNEQYF

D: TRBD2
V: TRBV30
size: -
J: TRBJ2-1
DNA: TGTGCCTGGAAGGCGGGAGGAGCCGGGCAGTTCTTC
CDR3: CAWKAGGAGQFF

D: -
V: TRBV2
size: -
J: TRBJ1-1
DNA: TGTGCCAGCACTCAAGACAGCTTGAACACTGAAGCTTTCTTT
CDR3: CASTQDSLNTEAFF

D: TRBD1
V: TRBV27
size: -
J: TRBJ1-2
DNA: TGTGCCAGCAGAAAAGGGCCGGGACAGGGATCCCCCCAATCCTATGGCTACACCTTC
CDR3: CASRKGPGQGSPQSYGYTF

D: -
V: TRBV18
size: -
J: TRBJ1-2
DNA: TGTGCCAGCTCACCGGGAGGGACTTTGGGCTACACCTTC
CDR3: CASSPGGTLGYTF